A selection of T cell receptor beta chains follows, all from one sample in a study of blood T cell repertoires in COVID-19. Assay: immunoSEQ multiplex PCR; the TCRdb copy retains only in-frame clones and omits some. The data hold approximately 74,000 clones, with roughly 86% observed a single time. The source material was peripheral blood. These TCRs come from a woman aged 60-70 years with acute or convalescent COVID-19. CDR3s include the opening cysteine and the closing phenylalanine or tryptophan. The order of the fields is V gene, D gene, J gene, clone size, CDR3 protein, CDR3 DNA. D genes are given only for firm matches. Where a row states a size, it is once, few, many or the class of an expanded clone; other rows omit it.

TRBV30	NA	TRBJ1-2	few	CAFPTNSLRGYTF	TGTGCCTTCCCTACGAACAGCCTACGAGGCTACACCTTC
TRBV7-9	NA	TRBJ2-1	NA	CASSLASGPGNEQFF	TGTGCCAGCAGCTTAGCTTCGGGCCCGGGGAATGAGCAGTTCTTC
TRBV5-6	NA	TRBJ2-1	NA	CASTPEGGEIYEQFF	TGTGCCAGCACTCCCGAGGGCGGGGAAATCTATGAGCAGTTCTTC
TRBV9	TRBD1	TRBJ1-4	NA	CASSATGGLNEKLFF	TGTGCCAGCAGCGCGACAGGGGGCCTCAATGAAAAACTGTTTTTT
TRBV5-5	NA	TRBJ2-1	few	CASSLAPTQGNEQFF	TGTGCCAGCAGCTTGGCGCCTACTCAGGGGAATGAGCAGTTCTTC
TRBV6-2/TRBV6-3	NA	TRBJ2-3	NA	CASSYSPDRSDTQYF	TGTGCCAGCAGTTACTCCCCCGACAGGTCAGATACGCAGTATTTT
TRBV19	TRBD2	TRBJ2-7	NA	CASSTRTSGNYEQYF	TGTGCCAGTAGTACCCGGACTAGCGGAAACTACGAGCAGTACTTC
TRBV10-1	NA	TRBJ1-2	NA	CASTRDLTTSGYTF	TGCGCCAGCACCCGGGACTTGACGACATCGGGCTACACCTTC
TRBV3-1/TRBV3-2	TRBD2	TRBJ2-1	once	CAGSPGLAGRNEQFF	TGTGCCGGCAGCCCGGGACTAGCGGGACGGAATGAGCAGTTCTTC
TRBV28	TRBD2	TRBJ2-3	NA	CASKLYGTSGAPHTQYF	TGTGCCAGCAAACTATACGGGACTAGCGGTGCTCCGCATACGCAGTATTTT
TRBV2	NA	TRBJ1-1	NA	CASTLNAMNTEAFF	TGTGCCAGCACCTTGAACGCGATGAACACTGAAGCTTTCTTT
TRBV4-1	NA	TRBJ2-5	NA	CASSFNPGETQYF	TGCGCCAGCAGCTTTAATCCGGGGGAGACCCAGTACTTC
TRBV7-9	NA	TRBJ1-2	NA	CASSLPDRNYGYTF	TGTGCCAGCAGCCTTCCGGACAGAAACTATGGCTACACCTTC
TRBV28	TRBD1	TRBJ1-2	NA	CASRGGQGSYGYTF	TGTGCCAGCAGGGGAGGACAGGGTAGCTATGGCTACACCTTC
TRBV7-9	NA	TRBJ1-4	NA	CASGGGPSEKLFF	TGTGCCAGCGGGGGGGGGCCGTCGGAAAAACTGTTTTTT
TRBV2	TRBD1	TRBJ2-3	NA	CASTSGQSTDTQYF	TGTGCCAGCACTTCGGGACAGTCCACAGATACGCAGTATTTT
TRBV4-1	TRBD1	TRBJ1-2	NA	CASSQDQTGYGYTF	TGCGCCAGCAGCCAAGATCAGACAGGGTATGGCTACACCTTC
TRBV28	NA	TRBJ2-2	NA	CASSLGRGNSGELFF	TGTGCCAGCAGCCTGGGAAGGGGGAATTCCGGGGAGCTGTTTTTT
TRBV11-3	NA	TRBJ2-6	NA	CASSLALAGANVLTF	TGTGCCAGCAGCTTAGCCTTAGCTGGGGCCAACGTCCTGACTTTC
TRBV7-2	TRBD1	TRBJ1-2	NA	CASSSGAGGHYGYTF	TGTGCCAGCAGCTCAGGGGCAGGGGGCCACTATGGCTACACCTTC
TRBV9	NA	TRBJ1-6	NA	CASSGQDSPLHF	TGTGCCAGCAGCGGACAGGATTCACCCCTCCACTTT
TRBV19	NA	TRBJ2-7	NA	CASSISLVTYEQYF	TGTGCCAGTAGTATAAGCCTAGTAACCTACGAGCAGTACTTC
TRBV11-3	TRBD2	TRBJ2-3	few	CASSLGRTSVTDTQYF	TGTGCCAGCAGCTTAGGGAGGACTAGCGTTACAGATACGCAGTATTTT
TRBV6-6	TRBD2	TRBJ2-1	NA	CASSLGLAGPLRGYNEQFF	TGTGCCAGCAGTCTGGGACTAGCGGGGCCCCTTCGAGGGTACAATGAGCAGTTCTTC
TRBV9	TRBD1	TRBJ1-2	NA	CASSVGTANYGYTF	TGTGCCAGCAGCGTCGGGACAGCAAACTATGGCTACACCTTC
TRBV6-6	NA	TRBJ1-1	NA	CASSFGAAGTEAFF	TGTGCCAGCAGTTTCGGTGCGGCGGGGACTGAAGCTTTCTTT
TRBV7-2	TRBD1	TRBJ1-1	NA	CASSTQGDTEAFF	TGTGCCAGCAGCACCCAGGGGGACACTGAAGCTTTCTTT
TRBV18	NA	TRBJ1-1	NA	CASSPPRASNTEAFF	TGTGCCAGCTCACCACCGCGGGCCTCGAACACTGAAGCTTTCTTT
TRBV5-5	NA	TRBJ1-1	NA	CASSLSGEMNTEAFF	TGTGCCAGCAGCTTATCGGGGGAAATGAACACTGAAGCTTTCTTT
TRBV12-3/TRBV12-4	NA	TRBJ2-1	NA	CASSSRGPNEQFF	TGTGCCAGCAGTTCGCGGGGGCCTAATGAGCAGTTCTTC
TRBV7-9	TRBD1	TRBJ1-1	NA	CASSVQGDTEAFF	TGTGCCAGCAGCGTACAGGGGGACACTGAAGCTTTCTTT
TRBV29-1	TRBD1	TRBJ2-7	NA	CSVHGTGGTYEQYF	TGCAGCGTTCACGGGACAGGGGGCACCTACGAGCAGTACTTC
TRBV18	TRBD1	TRBJ2-7	NA	CASSPPGQGATHEQYF	TGTGCCAGCTCACCACCGGGACAGGGGGCGACTCACGAGCAGTACTTC
TRBV5-1	NA	TRBJ1-1	NA	CASSSTGYTEAFF	TGCGCCAGCAGCTCAACAGGATACACTGAAGCTTTCTTT
TRBV7-8	NA	TRBJ1-5	NA	CASSLAFQGRGNQPQHF	TGTGCCAGCAGCTTAGCGTTTCAGGGGCGAGGCAATCAGCCCCAGCATTTT
TRBV2	TRBD1	TRBJ1-6	NA	CASSEQGGSYNSPLHF	TGTGCCAGCAGTGAACAGGGGGGCTCCTATAATTCACCCCTCCACTTT
TRBV7-8	NA	TRBJ1-5	NA	CASSLEGGRSNQPQHF	TGTGCCAGCAGCTTAGAAGGGGGAAGGAGCAATCAGCCCCAGCATTTT
TRBV28	TRBD1	TRBJ2-7	NA	CASRSRLAGTGYEQYF	TGTGCCAGCAGATCCAGGCTAGCCGGGACAGGGTACGAGCAGTACTTC